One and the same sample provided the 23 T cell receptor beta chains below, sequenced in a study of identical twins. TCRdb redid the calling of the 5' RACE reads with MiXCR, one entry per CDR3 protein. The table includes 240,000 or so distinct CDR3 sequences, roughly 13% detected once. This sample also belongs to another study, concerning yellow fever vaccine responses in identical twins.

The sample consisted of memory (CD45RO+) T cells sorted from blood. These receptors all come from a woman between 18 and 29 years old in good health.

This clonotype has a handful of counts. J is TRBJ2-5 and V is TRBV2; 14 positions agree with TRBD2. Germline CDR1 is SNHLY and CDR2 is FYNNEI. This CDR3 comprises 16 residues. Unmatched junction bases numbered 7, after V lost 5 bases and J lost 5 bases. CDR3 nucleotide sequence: TGTGCCAGCAGTCATGGGACTAGCGGGGGTAGGGAGACCCAGTACTTC. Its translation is CASSHGTSGGRETQYF.

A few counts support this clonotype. CDR3 sequence (DNA): TGTGCCAGCAGTTTATATGGACTAGCGGACCAAGAGACCCAGTACTTC. Protein: CASSLYGLADQETQYF. The chain is built from TRBV12-3 or TRBV12-4 and TRBJ2-5; TRBD2 matches at 10 bases. This CDR3 comprises 16 residues. With 2 bases clipped from V and 0 bases from J, the junction kept 3 bases outside the gene matches.

CDR3 nucleotide sequence: TGTGCCAGCAGCACCCGCAGAATGTATGGCTACACCTTC. Encoded protein: CASSTRRMYGYTF. The chain couples TRBV7-8 to TRBJ1-2; no firm D call. The CDR3 contains 13 residues. Trimming took 5 bases from V and 5 from J, leaving 12 bases between them. Germline CDR1 is SGHVS and CDR2 is FQNEAQ. The full variable domain, its missing parts supplied by reference TRBV7-8 and TRBJ1-2, is GAGVSQSPRYKVAKRGQDVALRCDPISGHVSLFWYQQALGQGPEFLTYFQNEAQLDKSGLPSDRFFAERPEGSVSTLKIQRTQQEDSAVYLCASSTRRMYGYTFGSGTRLTVV.

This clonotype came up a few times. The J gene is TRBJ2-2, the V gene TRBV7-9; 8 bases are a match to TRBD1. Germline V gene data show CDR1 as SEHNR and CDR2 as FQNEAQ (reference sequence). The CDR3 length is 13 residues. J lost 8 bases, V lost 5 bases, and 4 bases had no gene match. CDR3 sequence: CASSPTGVGELFF. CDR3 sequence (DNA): TGTGCCAGCAGCCCGACAGGGGTTGGGGAGCTGTTTTTT.

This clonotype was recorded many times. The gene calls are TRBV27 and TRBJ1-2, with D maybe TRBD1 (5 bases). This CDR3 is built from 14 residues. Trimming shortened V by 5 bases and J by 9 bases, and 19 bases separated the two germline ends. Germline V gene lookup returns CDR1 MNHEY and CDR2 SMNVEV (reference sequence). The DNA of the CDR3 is TGTGCCAGCAGTCTCACCCTGACAGATAATAGCTACACCTTC. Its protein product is CASSLTLTDNSYTF.

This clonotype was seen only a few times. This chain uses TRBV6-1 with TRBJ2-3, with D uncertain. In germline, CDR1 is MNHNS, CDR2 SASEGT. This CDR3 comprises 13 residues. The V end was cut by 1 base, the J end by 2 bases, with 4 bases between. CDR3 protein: CASSEVFTDTQYF. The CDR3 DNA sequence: TGTGCCAGCAGTGAAGTTTTCACAGATACGCAGTATTTT.

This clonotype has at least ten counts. The CDR3 loop is CASSPRERPYNEQFF. In DNA, the CDR3 is TGCGCCAGCAGCCCGCGAGAGCGACCCTACAATGAGCAGTTCTTC. The V and J genes are TRBV5-1 and TRBJ2-1; D is undetermined. V was cut by 4 bases and J by 2 bases, with 13 bases left in between. Germline-derived CDR1 and CDR2 are SGHRS and YFSETQ. This CDR3 comprises 15 residues.

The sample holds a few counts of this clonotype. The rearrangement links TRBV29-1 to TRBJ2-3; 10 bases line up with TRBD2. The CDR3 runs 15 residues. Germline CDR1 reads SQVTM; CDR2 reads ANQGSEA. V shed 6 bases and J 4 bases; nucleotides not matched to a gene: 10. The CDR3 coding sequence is TGCAGCGTGGTATTTCTAGCGGGAGTCCCAGATACGCAGTATTTT. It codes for CSVVFLAGVPDTQYF.

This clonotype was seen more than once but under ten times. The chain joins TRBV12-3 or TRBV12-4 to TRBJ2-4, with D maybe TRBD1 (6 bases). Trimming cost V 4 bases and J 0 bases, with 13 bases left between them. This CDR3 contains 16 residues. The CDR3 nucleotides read TGTGCCAGCAGTTCCCCGAGGACAGCAGCCAAAAACATTCAGTACTTC. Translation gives CASSSPRTAAKNIQYF.

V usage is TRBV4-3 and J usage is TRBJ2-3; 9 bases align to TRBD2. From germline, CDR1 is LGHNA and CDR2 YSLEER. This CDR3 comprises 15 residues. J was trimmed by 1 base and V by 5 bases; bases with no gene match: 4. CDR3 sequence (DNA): TGCGCCAGCAGCTTTAGGACTAGCGGCACAGATACGCAGTATTTT. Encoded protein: CASSFRTSGTDTQYF.

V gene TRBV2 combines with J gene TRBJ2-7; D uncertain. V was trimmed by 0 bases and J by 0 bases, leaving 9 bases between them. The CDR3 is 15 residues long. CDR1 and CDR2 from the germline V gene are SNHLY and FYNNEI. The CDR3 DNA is TGTGCCAGCAGTGAAGCGTCCAGGCGCTCCTACGAGCAGTACTTC. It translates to CASSEASRRSYEQYF.

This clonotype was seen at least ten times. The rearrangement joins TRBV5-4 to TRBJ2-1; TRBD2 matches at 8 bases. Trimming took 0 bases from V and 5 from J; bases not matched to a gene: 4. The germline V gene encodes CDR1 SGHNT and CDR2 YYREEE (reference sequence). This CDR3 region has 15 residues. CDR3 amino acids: CASSLVAGKNNEQFF. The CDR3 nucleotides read TGTGCCAGCAGCTTGGTAGCGGGGAAAAACAATGAGCAGTTCTTC.

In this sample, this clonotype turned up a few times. CDR3 loop: CATSTAGRQGGDPYEQYF. The DNA of the CDR3 is TGTGCCACCAGCACCGCAGGGCGACAGGGGGGGGACCCGTACGAGCAGTACTTC. V gene TRBV15 combines with J gene TRBJ2-7; 9 positions match TRBD1. The CDR3 is 18 residues long. Germline V lookup: CDR1 LNHNV, CDR2 YYDKDF (reference sequence). V lost 4 bases and J lost 4; bases outside the gene matches: 17.

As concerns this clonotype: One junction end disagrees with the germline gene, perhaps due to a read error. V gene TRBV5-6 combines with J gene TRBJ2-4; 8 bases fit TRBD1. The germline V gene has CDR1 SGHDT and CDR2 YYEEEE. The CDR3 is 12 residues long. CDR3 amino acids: CASSLGYLGQVF. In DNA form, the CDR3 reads TGTGCCAGCAGCTTGGGCTACCTGGGACAGGTTTTC.

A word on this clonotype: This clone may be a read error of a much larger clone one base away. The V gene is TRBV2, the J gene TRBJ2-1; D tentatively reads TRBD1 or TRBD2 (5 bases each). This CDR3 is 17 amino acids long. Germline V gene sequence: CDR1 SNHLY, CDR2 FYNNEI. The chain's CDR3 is CTSSNRDPLSSYNEQFF. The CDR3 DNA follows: TGTACCAGCAGTAACCGGGACCCCTTGAGCTCCTACAATGAGCAGTTCTTC. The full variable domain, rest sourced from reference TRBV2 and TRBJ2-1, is EPEVTQTPSHQVTQMGQEVILRCVPISNHLYFYWYRQILGQKVEFLVSFYNNEISEKSEIFDDQFSVERPDGSNFTLKIRSTKLEDSAMYFCTSSNRDPLSSYNEQFFGPGTRLTVL.

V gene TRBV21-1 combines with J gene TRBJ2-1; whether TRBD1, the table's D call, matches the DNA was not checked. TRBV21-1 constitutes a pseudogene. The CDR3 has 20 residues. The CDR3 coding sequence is TGTGCCAGCAGCAAAGGTGGAGGGGTTAGTAAGGGACAGAGACACAATGAGCAGTTCTTC. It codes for CASSKGGGVSKGQRHNEQFF.

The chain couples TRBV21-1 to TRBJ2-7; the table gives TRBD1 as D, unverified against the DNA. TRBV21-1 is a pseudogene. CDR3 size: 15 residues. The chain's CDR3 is CASSGRTGSSYEQYF. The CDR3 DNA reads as TGTGCCAGCAGCGGTCGGACAGGGAGCTCCTACGAGCAGTACTTC.

CDR3 region: CSARGGTMRTQFF. CDR3 DNA sequence: TGCAGTGCTAGAGGAGGGACTATGCGGACGCAGTTCTTC. The chain couples TRBV20-1 to TRBJ2-1; the match to TRBD2 covers 7 bases. CDR1 is DFQATT and CDR2 is SNEGSKA in the germline V gene (reference sequence). The CDR3 totals 13 residues. Unmatched junction bases numbered 9, after V lost 1 base and J lost 12 bases.

As DNA, the CDR3 is TGCAGTGCTAGAGTTTTTCCCGTCGGCTACACCTTC. Residues: CSARVFPVGYTF. The chain is built from TRBV20-1 and TRBJ1-2; D is unresolved. Trimming removed 1 base at V and 8 bases at J, with 11 bases between. Germline V gene data show CDR1 as DFQATT and CDR2 as SNEGSKA (reference sequence). The CDR3 has 12 residues.

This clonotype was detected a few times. The CDR3 DNA follows: TGTGCCAGCAAGGTCGGACAGGTGGGGAATGAGCAGTTCTTC. This translates into CASKVGQVGNEQFF. The rearrangement links TRBV2 to TRBJ2-1; 7 bases match TRBD1. This CDR3 is built from 14 residues. Trimming cost V 7 bases and J 7 bases; bases outside gene matches: 10. The germline gives CDR1 SNHLY, CDR2 FYNNEI.

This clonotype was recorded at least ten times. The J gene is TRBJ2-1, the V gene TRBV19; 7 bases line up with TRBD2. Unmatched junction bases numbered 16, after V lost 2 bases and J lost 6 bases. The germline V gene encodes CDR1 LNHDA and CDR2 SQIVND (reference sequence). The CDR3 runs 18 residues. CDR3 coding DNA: TGTGCCAGTAGTATATTCCCCTCGGCGGGAGACCCCTCCAATGAGCAGTTCTTC. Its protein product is CASSIFPSAGDPSNEQFF.

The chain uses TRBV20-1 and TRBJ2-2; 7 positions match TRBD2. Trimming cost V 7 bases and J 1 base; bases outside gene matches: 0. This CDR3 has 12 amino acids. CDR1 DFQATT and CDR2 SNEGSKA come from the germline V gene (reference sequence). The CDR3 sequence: CSGGRNTGELFF. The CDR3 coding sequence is TGCAGTGGCGGGAGGAACACCGGGGAGCTGTTTTTT.

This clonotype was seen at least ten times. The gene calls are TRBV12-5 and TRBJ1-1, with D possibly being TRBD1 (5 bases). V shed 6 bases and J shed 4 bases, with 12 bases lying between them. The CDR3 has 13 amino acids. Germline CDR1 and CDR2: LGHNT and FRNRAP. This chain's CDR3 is CASGLGGGTEAFF. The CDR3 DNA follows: TGTGCTAGTGGCCTCGGGGGAGGCACTGAAGCTTTCTTT. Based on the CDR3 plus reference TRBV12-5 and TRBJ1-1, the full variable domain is DARVTQTPRHKVTEMGQEVTMRCQPILGHNTVFWYRQTMMQGLELLAYFRNRAPLDDSGMPKDRFSAEMPDATLATLKIQPSEPRDSAVYFCASGLGGGTEAFFGQGTRLTVV.